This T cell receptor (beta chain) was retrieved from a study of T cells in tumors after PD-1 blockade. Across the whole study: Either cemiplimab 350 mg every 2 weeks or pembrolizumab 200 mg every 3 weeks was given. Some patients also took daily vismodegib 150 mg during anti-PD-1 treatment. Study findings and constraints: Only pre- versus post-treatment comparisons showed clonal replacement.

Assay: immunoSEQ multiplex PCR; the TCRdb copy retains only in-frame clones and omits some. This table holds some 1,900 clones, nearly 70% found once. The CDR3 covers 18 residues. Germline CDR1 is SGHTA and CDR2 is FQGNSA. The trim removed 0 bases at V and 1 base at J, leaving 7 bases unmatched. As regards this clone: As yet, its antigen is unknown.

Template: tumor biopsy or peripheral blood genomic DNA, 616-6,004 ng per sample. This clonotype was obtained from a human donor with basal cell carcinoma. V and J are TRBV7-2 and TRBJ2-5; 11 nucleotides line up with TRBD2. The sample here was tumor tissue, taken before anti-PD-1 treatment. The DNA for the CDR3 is TGTGCCAGCAGCTTAGCGATGAGACTAGCGGGGATCCAAGAGACCCAGTACTTC. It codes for CASSLAMRLAGIQETQYF.